One sample yielded the 8 T cell receptor beta chains listed below, sequenced in a study of blood T cell repertoires in COVID-19. Libraries were prepared by immunoSEQ multiplex PCR; TCRdb keeps only in-frame clonotypes and omits some of them. The sample has 230,000 or so clones, approximately 84% seen once. The specimen sequenced was peripheral blood. Receptors originate from a man aged 35 to 55 with active or convalescent COVID-19.

This clone was counted at least ten times. In DNA, the CDR3 is TGTGCCAGCGGGGCAGATGGACCCTTCCACGAGCAGTACTTC. This encodes CASGADGPFHEQYF. The V and J genes are TRBV25-1 and TRBJ2-7; maybe TRBD1 (5 bases). CDR1 is MGHDK, CDR2 SYGVNS, per germline. This CDR3 has 14 amino acids. V was trimmed by 8 bases and J by 5 bases, leaving 19 bases between them.

The V and J genes are TRBV6-6 and TRBJ2-3; 9 bases line up with TRBD2. The CDR3 spans 15 residues. Germline lookup yields CDR1 MNHNY and CDR2 SVGAGI (reference sequence). The V segment lost 2 bases and the J segment 12 bases; nucleotides outside the gene matches: 12. The CDR3 DNA reads as TGTGCCAGCAGTTACGGGGAACAGCGGGGGGCCAGACAGTATTTT. Translated, it gives CASSYGEQRGARQYF.

The rearrangement joins TRBV9 to TRBJ2-5; tentative D call: TRBD2 (5 bases). This CDR3 has 15 residues. Per the germline V gene, CDR1 is SGDLS and CDR2 is YYNGEE. Trimming left V 4 bases short and J 2 bases short, with 15 bases between. The CDR3 coding sequence is TGTGCCAGCAGCTCCAGCCGGGGAACGCAAGAGACCCAGTACTTC. This codes for CASSSSRGTQETQYF.

The CDR3 DNA reads as TGTGCCAGCAGTCTCAGGGGTAGCACAGATACGCAGTATTTT. It codes for CASSLRGSTDTQYF. This rearrangement joins TRBV28 to TRBJ2-3, with D possibly being TRBD1 (6 bases). There are 14 residues in the CDR3. Per germline, CDR1 MDHEN and CDR2 SYDVKM. Trimming left V 5 bases short and J 0 bases short, with 9 bases between.

The chain is built from TRBV28 and TRBJ2-3, with TRBD2 as a possible D gene (6 bases). The CDR3 extends over 17 amino acids. From germline, CDR1 is MDHEN and CDR2 SYDVKM. The V and J ends lost 4 bases and 4 bases respectively, with 21 bases between them. CDR3 amino acids: CASSSTSRGGVADTQYF. In DNA form, the CDR3 reads TGTGCCAGCAGTTCAACGAGCCGAGGCGGGGTGGCAGATACGCAGTATTTT.

This chain joins TRBV11-2 and TRBJ2-3; 9 nucleotides agree with TRBD1. This CDR3 spans 17 amino acids. Germline values: CDR1 SGHAT, CDR2 FQNNGV. V lost 4 bases to trimming and J lost 1 base; unmatched junction nucleotides: 9. CDR3 loop: CASSSYGQGYGTDTQYF. DNA of the CDR3: TGTGCCAGCAGCTCCTATGGACAGGGGTATGGCACAGATACGCAGTATTTT.

The rearrangement joins TRBV18 to TRBJ1-2, with unresolved D. Looked up from germline, CDR1 is KGHSH and CDR2 is LQKENI. CDR3 length equals 16 residues. Trimming took 4 bases from V and 0 from J, leaving 15 bases between them. CDR3 amino acids: CASSRELTSANYGYTF. CDR3 DNA: TGTGCCAGCTCACGCGAATTAACGTCGGCTAACTATGGCTACACCTTC.

The gene calls are TRBV12-3 or TRBV12-4 and TRBJ2-7, with 11 bases fitting TRBD1. The length of the CDR3 is 13 residues. Trimming cost V 4 bases and J 6 bases; bases outside gene matches: 2. CDR3 nucleotides: TGTGCCAGCAGTTCCGGGACAGGGGGCGAGCAGTACTTC. This translates into CASSSGTGGEQYF.